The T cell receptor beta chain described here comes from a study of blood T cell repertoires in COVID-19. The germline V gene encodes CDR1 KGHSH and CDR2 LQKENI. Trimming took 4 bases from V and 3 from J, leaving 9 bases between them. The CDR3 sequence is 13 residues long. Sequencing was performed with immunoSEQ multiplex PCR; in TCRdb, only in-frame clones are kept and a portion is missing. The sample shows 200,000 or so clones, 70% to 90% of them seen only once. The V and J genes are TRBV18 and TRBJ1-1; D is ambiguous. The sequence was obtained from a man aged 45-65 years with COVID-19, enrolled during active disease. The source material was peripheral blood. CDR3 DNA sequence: TGTGCCAGCTCACGGACGCGGGACACTGAAGCTTTCTTT. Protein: CASSRTRDTEAFF.